This record looks at one T cell receptor (beta chain) sequence and its context. What it binds is not known. This entry belongs to a study of shared clonotypes between healthy human individuals. Study summary: CD8 memory received one plate per donor, CD8 naive two, CD4 memory three and CD4 naive three. Findings and limits, study-wide: Only blood underwent sampling, and tissue repertoires likely differ.

Donors comprised only Caucasian adults living in Nashville, Tennessee. Evenly divided among several immunoSEQ plates was the genomic DNA of each subset. The table came from immunoSEQ multiplex PCR; TCRdb's copy has only in-frame clones and leaves some out. The data show about 2 million clones, roughly 96% seen once. The specimen sequenced was naive CD4+ T cells sorted from blood. Indicated subset: CD45RA+ positively selected. The TCR comes from a man between 18 and 35 years old in good health.

The CDR3 loop is CAIASWGQSGHEQFF. CDR3 nucleotides: TGTGCCATCGCCTCGTGGGGTCAATCCGGCCATGAGCAGTTCTTC. The chain carries TRBV6-6 and TRBJ2-1; D not certain. CDR1 and CDR2 (germline): MNHNY, SVGAGI (reference sequence). This CDR3 comprises 15 residues. Trimming took 10 bases from V and 8 from J, leaving 24 bases between them.